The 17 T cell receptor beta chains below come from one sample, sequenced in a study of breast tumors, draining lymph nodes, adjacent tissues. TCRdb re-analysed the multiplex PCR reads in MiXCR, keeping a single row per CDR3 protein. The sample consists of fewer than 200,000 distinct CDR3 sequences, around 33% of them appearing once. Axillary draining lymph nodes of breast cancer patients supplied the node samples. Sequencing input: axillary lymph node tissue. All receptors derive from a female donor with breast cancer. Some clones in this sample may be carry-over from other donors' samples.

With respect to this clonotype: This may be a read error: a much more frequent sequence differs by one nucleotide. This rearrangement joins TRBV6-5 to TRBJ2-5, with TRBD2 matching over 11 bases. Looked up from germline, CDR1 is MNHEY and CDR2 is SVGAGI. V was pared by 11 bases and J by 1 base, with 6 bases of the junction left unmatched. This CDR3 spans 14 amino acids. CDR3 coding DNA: TGTGCCTGCAAGCTAGCGGGGGGCCAAGAGACCCAGTACTTC. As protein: CACKLAGGQETQYF.

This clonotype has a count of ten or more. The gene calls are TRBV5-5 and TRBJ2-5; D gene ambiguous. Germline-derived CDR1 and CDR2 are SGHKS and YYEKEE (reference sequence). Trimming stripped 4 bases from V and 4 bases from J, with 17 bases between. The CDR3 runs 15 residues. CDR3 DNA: TGTGCCAGCAGCCCTCACTGGGCGCGAGGAGAGACCCAGTACTTC. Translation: CASSPHWARGETQYF.

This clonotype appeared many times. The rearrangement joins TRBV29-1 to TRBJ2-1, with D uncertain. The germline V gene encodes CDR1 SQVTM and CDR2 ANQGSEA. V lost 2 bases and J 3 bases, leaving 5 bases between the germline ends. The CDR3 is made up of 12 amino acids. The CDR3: CSVERDYNEQFF. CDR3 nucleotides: TGCAGCGTTGAAAGGGACTACAATGAGCAGTTCTTC.

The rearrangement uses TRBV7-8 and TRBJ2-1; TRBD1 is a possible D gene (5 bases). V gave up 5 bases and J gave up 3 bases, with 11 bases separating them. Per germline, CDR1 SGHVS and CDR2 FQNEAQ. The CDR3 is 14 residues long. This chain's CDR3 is CASSGQLDYNEQFF. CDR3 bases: TGTGCCAGCAGCGGACAATTGGACTACAATGAGCAGTTCTTC.

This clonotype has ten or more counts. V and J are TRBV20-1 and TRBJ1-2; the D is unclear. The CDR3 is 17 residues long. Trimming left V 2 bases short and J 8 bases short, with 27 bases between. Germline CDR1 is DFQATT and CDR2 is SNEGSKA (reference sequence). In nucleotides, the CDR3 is TGCAGTGCTAGACAACGGGAAAAGAACTTACTTTTTGGGGGCTACACCTTC. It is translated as CSARQREKNLLFGGYTF.

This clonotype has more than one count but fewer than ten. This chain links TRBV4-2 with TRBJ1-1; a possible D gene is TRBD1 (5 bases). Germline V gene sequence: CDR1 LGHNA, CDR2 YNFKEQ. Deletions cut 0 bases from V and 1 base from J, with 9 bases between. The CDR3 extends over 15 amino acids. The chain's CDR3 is CASSQDVGENTEAFF. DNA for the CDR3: TGTGCCAGCAGCCAAGATGTGGGGGAGAACACTGAAGCTTTCTTT.

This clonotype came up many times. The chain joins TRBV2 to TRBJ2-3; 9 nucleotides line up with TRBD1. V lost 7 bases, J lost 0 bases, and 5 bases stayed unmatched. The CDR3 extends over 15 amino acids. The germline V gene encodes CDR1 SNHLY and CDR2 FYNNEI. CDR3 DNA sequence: TGTGCCAGCACCCGAGACAGGGGGAGCACAGATACGCAGTATTTT. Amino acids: CASTRDRGSTDTQYF.

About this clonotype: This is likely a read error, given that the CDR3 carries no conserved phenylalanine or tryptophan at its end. Written as DNA, the CDR3 is TGTGCCAGTAGTATCGGGACAGGGAAGAAGGATGGTTACACCTTA. Its translation: CASSIGTGKKDGYTL. V gene TRBV19 combines with J gene TRBJ1-2; 9 bases line up with TRBD1. Per germline, CDR1 LNHDA and CDR2 SQIVND (reference sequence). The CDR3 covers 15 residues.

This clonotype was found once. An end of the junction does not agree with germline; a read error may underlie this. The CDR3 region has the DNA TGTGCCAGCAGCTTAGGGGATATGAACACTGAAGTTTTCTTT. Its protein product is CASSLGDMNTEVFF. This chain connects TRBV11-2 to TRBJ1-1; D is undetermined. CDR1 and CDR2 from the germline V gene are SGHAT and FQNNGV. The CDR3 extends over 14 amino acids.

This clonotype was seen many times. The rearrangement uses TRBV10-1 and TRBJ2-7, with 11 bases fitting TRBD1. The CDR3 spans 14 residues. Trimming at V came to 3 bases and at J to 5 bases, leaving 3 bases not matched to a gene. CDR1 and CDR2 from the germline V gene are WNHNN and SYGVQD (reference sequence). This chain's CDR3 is CASSDRTGGHEQYF. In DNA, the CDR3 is TGCGCCAGCAGTGACCGGACAGGGGGCCACGAGCAGTACTTC.

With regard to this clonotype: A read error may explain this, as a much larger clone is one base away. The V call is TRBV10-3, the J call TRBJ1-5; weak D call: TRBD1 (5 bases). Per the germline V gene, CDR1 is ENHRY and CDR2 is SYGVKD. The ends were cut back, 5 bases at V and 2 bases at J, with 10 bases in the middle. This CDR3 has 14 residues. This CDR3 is CAISYRRGNQPQHF. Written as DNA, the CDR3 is TGTGCCATCAGTTACCGCAGGGGCAATCAGCCCCAGCATTTT.

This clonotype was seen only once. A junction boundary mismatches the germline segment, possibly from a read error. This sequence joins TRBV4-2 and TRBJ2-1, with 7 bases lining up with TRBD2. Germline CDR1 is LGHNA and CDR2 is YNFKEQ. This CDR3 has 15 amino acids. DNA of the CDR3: TGTGCCAGCAGCCAAGACACTAGCGAGTACAATGAGCAGGTCTTC. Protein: CASSQDTSEYNEQVF.

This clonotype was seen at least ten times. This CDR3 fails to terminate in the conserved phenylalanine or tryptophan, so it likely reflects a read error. In DNA form, the CDR3 reads TGTGCCAGCAGCAACCGGGACAGGCGATACGAGCAGTACCTC. Translation: CASSNRDRRYEQYL. The gene calls are TRBV25-1 and TRBJ2-7; 8 bases agree with TRBD1. Trimming cost V 6 bases and J 4 bases; bases outside gene matches: 8. This CDR3 contains 14 residues. CDR1 and CDR2 from the germline V gene are MGHDK and SYGVNS.

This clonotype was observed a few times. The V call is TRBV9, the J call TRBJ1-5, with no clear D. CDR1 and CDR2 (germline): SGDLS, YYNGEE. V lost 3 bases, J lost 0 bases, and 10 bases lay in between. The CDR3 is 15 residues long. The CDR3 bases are TGTGCCAGCAGCGCCCGGGGTGATAGCAATCAGCCCCAGCATTTT. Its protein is CASSARGDSNQPQHF.

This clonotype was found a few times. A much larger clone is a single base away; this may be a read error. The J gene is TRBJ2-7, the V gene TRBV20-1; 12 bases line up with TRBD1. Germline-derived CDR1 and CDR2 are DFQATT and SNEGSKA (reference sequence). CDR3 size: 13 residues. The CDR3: CSATGQGAYAQYF. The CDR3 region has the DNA TGCAGTGCGACGGGACAGGGGGCCTACGCGCAGTACTTC.

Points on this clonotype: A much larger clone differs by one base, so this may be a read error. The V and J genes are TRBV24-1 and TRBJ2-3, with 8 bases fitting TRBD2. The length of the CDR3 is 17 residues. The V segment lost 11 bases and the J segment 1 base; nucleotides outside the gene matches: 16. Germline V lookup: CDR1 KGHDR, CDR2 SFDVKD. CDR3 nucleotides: TGTGCCAACAGACCGGGACTAGAAATTTTGGGCACAGATACGCAGTATTTT. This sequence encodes CANRPGLEILGTDTQYF.

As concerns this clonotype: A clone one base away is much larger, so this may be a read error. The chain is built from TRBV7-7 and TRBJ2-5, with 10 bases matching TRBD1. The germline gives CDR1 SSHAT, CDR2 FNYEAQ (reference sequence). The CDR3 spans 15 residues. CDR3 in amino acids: CASSLRTGGRETQCF. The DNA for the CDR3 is TGTGCTAGCAGCTTAAGGACAGGGGGGCGAGAGACCCAGTGCTTC.